This TCR beta chain comes out of a study of cytomegalovirus exposure and HLA in healthy donors. In this sample, this clone turned up a few times. The PCR had 60 Vbeta and 13 Jbeta primers. The protocol was immunoSEQ multiplex PCR, while the TCRdb copy is restricted to in-frame clones and leaves out a portion. In the table there are about 140,000 clones, roughly 80% of which are singletons. This CDR3 comprises 18 residues. Germline V gene sequence: CDR1 SGHTA, CDR2 FQGTGA. V dropped 5 bases and J dropped 8; count of bases not matched to a gene: 18. The TCR was taken from a male donor in good health and CMV-seronegative. The J gene is TRBJ2-1, the V gene TRBV7-3; 10 bases align to TRBD2. Source material: PBMCs. This chain's CDR3 is CASSPQIGLAGAQHEQFF. In DNA, the CDR3 is TGTGCCAGCAGCCCCCAAATTGGCCTAGCGGGAGCTCAGCATGAGCAGTTCTTC.